The T cell receptor (beta chain) under discussion was sequenced for a study of blood T cell repertoires in COVID-19. Across the study: Both acute and convalescent COVID-19 samples were obtained from the United States, Italy and Spain.

Looked up from germline, CDR1 is LNHDA and CDR2 is SQIVND (reference sequence). The junction had 13 bases not matched to a gene; V was cut back by 6 bases and J by 5 bases. This CDR3 region has 16 residues. Patients in Seattle were enrolled during active infection, then followed longitudinally. The authors' processing: Cell counts per sample came from amplifying reference gene primers. Measured with immunoSEQ multiplex PCR; TCRdb has only the in-frame clones, and not every one. The V and J calls and clone size are taken from that table; D and trimming were inferred from the DNA. The profile shows about 87,000 clones, approximately 85% of them singletons.

The chain carries TRBV19 and TRBJ2-5; 9 nucleotides line up with TRBD2. The receptor was derived from a woman over 75 with COVID-19, enrolled during active disease. Sequencing was carried out using peripheral blood. The CDR3: CASRDAAGGQEETQYF. Written as DNA, the CDR3 is TGTGCCAGTAGAGACGCGGCGGGGGGGCAGGAGGAGACCCAGTACTTC. Drawing the rest from reference TRBV19 and TRBJ2-5, the complete variable domain is DGGITQSPKYLFRKEGQNVTLSCEQNLNHDAMYWYRQDPGQGLRLIYYSQIVNDFQKGDIAEGYSVSREKKESFPLTVTSAQKNPTAFYLCASRDAAGGQEETQYFGPGTRLLVL.